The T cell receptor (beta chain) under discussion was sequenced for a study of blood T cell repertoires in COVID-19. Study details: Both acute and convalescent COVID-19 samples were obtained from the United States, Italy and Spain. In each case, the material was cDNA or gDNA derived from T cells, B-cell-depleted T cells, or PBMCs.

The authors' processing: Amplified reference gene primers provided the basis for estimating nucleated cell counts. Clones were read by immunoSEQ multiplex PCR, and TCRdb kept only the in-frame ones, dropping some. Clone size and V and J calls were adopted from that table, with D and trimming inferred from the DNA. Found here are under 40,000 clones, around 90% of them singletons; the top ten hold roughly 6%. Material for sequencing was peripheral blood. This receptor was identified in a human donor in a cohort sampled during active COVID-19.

CDR3 in amino acids: CSASPGQGYNEQFF. CDR3 in DNA: TGCAGTGCTAGTCCGGGACAGGGCTACAATGAGCAGTTCTTC. This rearrangement joins TRBV20-1 to TRBJ2-1; 9 bases line up with TRBD1. The CDR3 has 14 residues. V lost 3 bases, J lost 3 bases, and 3 bases stayed unmatched. Germline assignment: CDR1 DFQATT and CDR2 SNEGSKA (reference sequence).